One sample yielded the 21 T cell receptor beta chains listed below, sequenced in a study of T cells in Graves' hyperthyroidism and ophthalmopathy. RNA transcripts provided the source from which TCR beta CDR3 regions were amplified. First-round RT-PCR targeting the TCR CDR3 was performed with the HTBI primer set. TCRdb fed the multiplex PCR reads into MiXCR, producing one record per CDR3 protein. This sample carries a few hundred thousand distinct CDR3 sequences, about 15% of them seen once, and the ten largest clones take approximately 32%. The sample comprised blood. The origin of the receptors is a woman in her 30s with Graves' hyperthyroidism.

This clonotype was observed many times. The chain links TRBV27 to TRBJ2-7; either TRBD1 or TRBD2 may supply D (6 bases each). Germline V gene data show CDR1 as MNHEY and CDR2 as SMNVEV (reference sequence). CDR3 length equals 13 residues. V dropped 1 base and J dropped 6 bases, with 10 bases sitting between them. This CDR3 is CASSLLGGFEQYF. The CDR3 bases are TGTGCCAGCAGTTTATTAGGGGGGTTCGAGCAGTACTTC.

The chain uses TRBV15 and TRBJ1-5; a possible D gene is TRBD1 (5 bases). There are 15 residues in the CDR3. In germline, CDR1 is LNHNV, CDR2 YYDKDF (reference sequence). The ends were cut back, 0 bases at V and 7 bases at J, with 13 bases in the middle. The CDR3 nucleotides read TGTGCCACCAGCAGAGATCTGGGGGTCGAGCAGCCCCAGCATTTT. This codes for CATSRDLGVEQPQHF.

This clonotype was observed at least ten times. The chain is built from TRBV20-1 and TRBJ2-1; 10 nucleotides line up with TRBD2. V trimming: 2 bases; J trimming: 6 bases; junction bases outside the gene matches: 10. From germline, CDR1 is DFQATT and CDR2 SNEGSKA (reference sequence). The CDR3 spans 16 residues. CDR3 in amino acids: CSARLGSSGSLNEQFF. The CDR3 DNA sequence: TGCAGTGCTAGATTGGGGTCTAGCGGGAGCCTCAATGAGCAGTTCTTC.

This clonotype has ten or more counts. This chain links TRBV28 with TRBJ1-5; 7 nucleotides agree with TRBD1. Germline CDR1 reads MDHEN; CDR2 reads SYDVKM. The CDR3 length is 15 residues. After removal of 7 bases from V and 3 bases from J, the junction contained 9 bases not matched to a gene. The CDR3 is CASTRPGTANQPQHF. Here the CDR3 DNA reads TGTGCCAGCACCCGACCCGGGACAGCCAATCAGCCCCAGCATTTT.

Only a few counts were recorded for this clonotype. V usage is TRBV5-6 and J usage is TRBJ1-1, with D possibly matching TRBD1 (5 bases). The V gene's germline CDR1 is SGHDT and CDR2 YYEEEE. The CDR3 sequence is 14 residues long. The V and J ends lost 6 bases and 2 bases respectively, with 14 bases between them. The DNA of the CDR3 is TGTGCCAGCAACTTCGGGACGGTAAACACTGAAGCTTTCTTT. Its protein is CASNFGTVNTEAFF.

This clonotype has at least ten counts. The chain links TRBV3-1 to TRBJ2-1; 7 bases are shared with TRBD2. The CDR3 loop spans 12 amino acids. Trimming removed 2 bases from V and 10 bases from J; junction bases left unmatched: 2. Per the germline V gene, CDR1 is LGHDT and CDR2 is YNNKEL (reference sequence). Written as DNA, the CDR3 is TGTGCCAGCAGCCAATTGCGGGAGGAGCAGTTCTTC. Translation: CASSQLREEQFF.

This clonotype was seen a few times. The chain joins TRBV20-1 to TRBJ1-1; D gene uncertain. The germline V and J ends were trimmed by 5 bases and 1 base, with 8 bases remaining between them. The CDR3 sequence is 12 residues long. Germline V CDR1 and CDR2: DFQATT, SNEGSKA (reference sequence). CDR3: CSARPWNTEAFF. The CDR3 DNA reads as TGCAGTGCTCGCCCGTGGAACACTGAAGCTTTCTTT.

At least ten counts were recorded for this clonotype. V gene TRBV19 combines with J gene TRBJ2-7, with D hard to call. The CDR3 runs to 16 residues. Germline-derived CDR1 and CDR2 are LNHDA and SQIVND (reference sequence). V was pared by 2 bases and J by 2 bases, with 16 bases between. The DNA for the CDR3 is TGTGCCAGTAGTATAAAGTCCATCGGGCCACCCTACGAGCAGTACTTC. Translated, it gives CASSIKSIGPPYEQYF.

This clonotype occurred many times. J is TRBJ2-2 and V is TRBV28, with unresolved D. V lost 4 bases to trimming and J lost 7 bases, with 16 bases between them. Germline lookup yields CDR1 MDHEN and CDR2 SYDVKM. CDR3 size: 15 residues. CDR3 sequence: CASSSPALPRGELFF. The CDR3 bases are TGTGCCAGCAGTTCACCGGCCCTACCTCGCGGGGAGCTGTTTTTT. Complete variable domain (other parts from reference TRBV28 and TRBJ2-2): DVKVTQSSRYLVKRTGEKVFLECVQDMDHENMFWYRQDPGLGLRLIYFSYDVKMKEKGDIPEGYSVSREKKERFSLILESASTNQTSMYLCASSSPALPRGELFFGEGSRLTVL.

As for this clonotype: This may be a read error, as it is one base from a much larger clone. The CDR3 nucleotides read TGTGCCAGTGGGCCGCGCGGAGGGCTTTCAGATACGCAGTATTTT. Translated: CASGPRGGLSDTQYF. The chain joins TRBV19 to TRBJ2-3; maybe TRBD2 (6 bases). Trimming removed 8 bases at V and 4 bases at J, with 19 bases between. The CDR3 consists of 15 residues. Germline V lookup: CDR1 LNHDA, CDR2 SQIVND (reference sequence).

This clonotype showed up many times. This chain connects TRBV6-5 to TRBJ1-1; D is unclear. This CDR3 region has 16 residues. V lost 0 bases and J 0 bases, leaving 11 bases between the germline ends. Per the germline V gene, CDR1 is MNHEY and CDR2 is SVGAGI. The CDR3 DNA is TGTGCCAGCAGTTACTCGGAAACAGCAATGAACACTGAAGCTTTCTTT. Its protein product is CASSYSETAMNTEAFF.

This clonotype has ten or more counts. The chain carries TRBV6-1 and TRBJ1-3; D is unclear. The CDR3 runs to 16 residues. The V gene's germline CDR1 is MNHNS and CDR2 SASEGT. Trimming left V 6 bases short and J 0 bases short, with 15 bases between. CDR3 sequence reads: CASREKTNFSGNTIYF. DNA for the CDR3: TGTGCCAGCAGAGAGAAGACGAACTTCTCTGGAAACACCATATATTTT.

A note on this clonotype: This may come from a read error, since a much larger clone is one base off. The rearrangement uses TRBV12-3 or TRBV12-4 and TRBJ1-2, with unresolved D. CDR3 length: 12 amino acids. The CDR3 DNA is TGTGCCAGCAGTTTCCAACCGGACTTCTACCCCTTC. Amino acids: CASSFQPDFYPF.

This clonotype was counted many times. V is TRBV28 and J is TRBJ2-1; D call uncertain. Germline V gene sequence: CDR1 MDHEN, CDR2 SYDVKM. The CDR3 extends over 17 amino acids. Deletions cut 3 bases from V and 4 bases from J, with 19 bases between. CDR3 sequence reads: CASSFYGVGSFYNEQFF. DNA for the CDR3: TGTGCCAGCAGTTTTTACGGAGTTGGATCATTTTACAATGAGCAGTTCTTC. The entire variable domain, with the rest obtained from reference TRBV28 and TRBJ2-1, is as follows: DVKVTQSSRYLVKRTGEKVFLECVQDMDHENMFWYRQDPGLGLRLIYFSYDVKMKEKGDIPEGYSVSREKKERFSLILESASTNQTSMYLCASSFYGVGSFYNEQFFGPGTRLTVL.

This clonotype was found a few times. V and J are TRBV20-1 and TRBJ2-7; TRBD2 matches 11 bases. The CDR3 loop spans 15 amino acids. Germline CDR1 is DFQATT and CDR2 is SNEGSKA (reference sequence). Germline trimming cut 5 bases from V and 3 bases from J; bases unmatched to any gene: 9. Here the CDR3 DNA reads TGCAGTGCTGAGATCCTTACTAGCGGGAGCTACGAGCAGTACTTC. The encoded protein is CSAEILTSGSYEQYF.

A few counts support this clonotype. The gene calls are TRBV30 and TRBJ1-5; no firm D call. The CDR3 has 16 residues. V gave up 3 bases and J gave up 0 bases, with 15 bases separating them. Germline CDR1 is GTSNPN and CDR2 is SVGIG (reference sequence). In nucleotides, the CDR3 is TGTGCCTGGAGCCCCTTTTCGGGATATAGCAATCAGCCCCAGCATTTT. Protein sequence: CAWSPFSGYSNQPQHF.

In its sample, this clonotype was seen many times. This chain links TRBV20-1 with TRBJ2-3; D remains unclear. This CDR3 contains 12 residues. Trimming took 1 base from V and 7 from J, leaving 9 bases between them. Looked up from germline, CDR1 is DFQATT and CDR2 is SNEGSKA (reference sequence). The CDR3 reads CSARARDNTQYF. The CDR3 DNA is TGCAGTGCTAGAGCGCGAGATAATACGCAGTATTTT.

This clonotype appeared many times. J is TRBJ2-1 and V is TRBV6-1, with 9 bases aligning to TRBD1. The V and J ends lost 7 bases and 4 bases, in that order; junction bases with no gene match: 8. In germline, CDR1 is MNHNS, CDR2 SASEGT. This CDR3 has 15 amino acids. The CDR3 protein is CASNLKDRGYNEQFF. The CDR3 DNA reads as TGTGCCAGCAACTTAAAGGACAGGGGATACAATGAGCAGTTCTTC.

This clonotype was counted ten times or more. The V and J genes are TRBV3-1 and TRBJ2-1; D uncertain. The CDR3 loop spans 13 amino acids. Trimming removed 1 base from V and 12 bases from J, with 13 bases in between. The V gene's germline CDR1 is LGHDT and CDR2 YNNKEL (reference sequence). CDR3 coding DNA: TGTGCCAGCAGCCAAGCAGTGCTATCCGTGCAGTTCTTC. Its translation: CASSQAVLSVQFF.

This clonotype has more than one count but fewer than ten. The chain recombines TRBV9 with TRBJ2-6; TRBD1 agrees at 12 bases. The CDR3 length is 21 residues. The V and J ends lost 0 bases and 0 bases, in that order; junction bases with no gene match: 10. Per germline, CDR1 SGDLS and CDR2 YYNGEE. Here the CDR3 DNA reads TGTGCCAGCAGCGTAGGGGACAGGGGGCTGCTAACCTCCTCTGGGGCCAACGTCCTGACTTTC. This translates into CASSVGDRGLLTSSGANVLTF.

Notes on this clonotype: This clone may be a read error of a much larger clone one base away. The chain combines TRBV7-2 with TRBJ2-5, with TRBD1 identical over 10 bases. The DNA end is more similar to TRBJ2-1, so the J call may be wrong. The CDR3 loop spans 15 amino acids. Germline V lookup: CDR1 SGHTA, CDR2 FQGNSA. The CDR3 bases are TGTGCCAGCAGCTGGAGGACAGGGGGAGAAGAGACCCAGTTCTTC. This translates into CASSWRTGGEETQFF.